This T cell receptor beta chain was identified in a study of blood T cell repertoires in COVID-19. About the study: Nucleic acid was either cDNA or gDNA, and it came from T cells, B-cell-depleted T cells, or PBMCs.

Residents of around 24 US areas, aged about 18 to 100 years, made up the participants. Participants reported their clinical history, and cohort assignment relied on those reports. V shed 0 bases and J 4 bases; nucleotides not matched to a gene: 2. Germline CDR1 is SGHRS and CDR2 is YFSETQ. The CDR3 consists of 16 residues. As processed by the authors: Scientists estimated how many nucleated cells there were by amplifying reference gene primers. This table comes from immunoSEQ multiplex PCR, and its TCRdb copy is limited to in-frame clones, with some not included. V and J calls and clone size are as listed in that table; D and trimming were resolved from the DNA. The table lists approximately 260,000 clones, about 86% of them singletons.

The material sequenced was PBMCs or T cells enriched from blood (not recorded which). This sequence originates from a man between 25 and 39 years old with acute COVID-19. The chain links TRBV5-1 to TRBJ2-2, with 11 bases identical to TRBD1. The CDR3 here is CASSLEGTGGTGELFF. CDR3 sequence (DNA): TGCGCCAGCAGCTTGGAGGGGACAGGGGGCACCGGGGAGCTGTTTTTT.